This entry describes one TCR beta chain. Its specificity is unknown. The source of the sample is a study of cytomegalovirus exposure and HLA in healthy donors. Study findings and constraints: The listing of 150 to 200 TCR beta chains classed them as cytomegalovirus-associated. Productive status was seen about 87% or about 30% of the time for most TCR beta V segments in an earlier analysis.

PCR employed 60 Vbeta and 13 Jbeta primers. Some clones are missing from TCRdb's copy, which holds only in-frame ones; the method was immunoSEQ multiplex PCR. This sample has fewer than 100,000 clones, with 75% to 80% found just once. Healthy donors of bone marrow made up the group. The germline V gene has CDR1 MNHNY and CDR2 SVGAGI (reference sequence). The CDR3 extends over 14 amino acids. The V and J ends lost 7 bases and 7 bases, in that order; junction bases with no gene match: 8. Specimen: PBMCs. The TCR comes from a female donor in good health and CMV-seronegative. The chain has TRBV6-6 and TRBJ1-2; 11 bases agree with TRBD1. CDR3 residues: CASTLGQGAGGYTF. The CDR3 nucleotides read TGTGCCAGCACCCTAGGACAGGGGGCGGGTGGCTACACCTTC.